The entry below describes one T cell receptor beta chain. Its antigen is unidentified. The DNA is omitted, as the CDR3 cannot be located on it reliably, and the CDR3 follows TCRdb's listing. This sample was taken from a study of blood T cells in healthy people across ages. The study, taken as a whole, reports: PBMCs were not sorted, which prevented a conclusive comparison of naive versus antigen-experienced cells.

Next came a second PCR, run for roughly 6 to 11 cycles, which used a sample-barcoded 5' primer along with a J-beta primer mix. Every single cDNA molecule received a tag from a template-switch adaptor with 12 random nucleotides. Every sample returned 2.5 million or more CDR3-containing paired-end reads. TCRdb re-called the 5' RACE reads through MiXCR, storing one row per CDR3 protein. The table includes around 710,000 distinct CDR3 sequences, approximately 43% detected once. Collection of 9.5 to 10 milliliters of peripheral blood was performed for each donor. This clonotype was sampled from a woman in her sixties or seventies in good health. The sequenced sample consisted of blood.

This CDR3 reads CASSSSGLHLNYGYTF. The V gene is TRBV6-5, the J gene TRBJ1-2. Germline V gives CDR1 MNHEY, CDR2 SVGAGI. The CDR3 sequence runs 16 residues, both termini included.